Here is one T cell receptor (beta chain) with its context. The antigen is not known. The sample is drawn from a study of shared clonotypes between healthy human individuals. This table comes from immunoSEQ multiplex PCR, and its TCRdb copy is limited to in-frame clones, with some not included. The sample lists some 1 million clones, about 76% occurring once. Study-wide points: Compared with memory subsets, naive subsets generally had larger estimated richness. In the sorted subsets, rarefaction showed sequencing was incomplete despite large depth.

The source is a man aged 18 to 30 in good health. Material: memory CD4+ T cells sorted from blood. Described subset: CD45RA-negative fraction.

This chain's CDR3 is CASSDTRRAGANVLTF. The CDR3 DNA sequence: TGTGCCAGCAGTGACACCCGGAGAGCTGGGGCCAACGTCCTGACTTTC. The V gene is TRBV6-1, the J gene TRBJ2-6; D gene unclear. Germline V gene data show CDR1 as MNHNS and CDR2 as SASEGT. V was cut by 3 bases and J by 2 bases, with 11 bases left in between. CDR3 size: 16 residues.